This T cell receptor beta chain appears in the sequencing data of a study of blood T cell repertoires in COVID-19 (TCRdb year 2020). Some background on the complete study: Samples from collaborators originated in the United States, Italy and Spain and spanned both the acute and convalescent phases of COVID-19. The prospective study material was composed of cDNA or gDNA derived from T cells, B-cell-depleted T cells, or PBMCs. Subjects who had been exposed to COVID-19, were actively infected with it, or had recovered from it provided the deeply sampled blood TCRbeta repertoires that made up the dataset. The repertoires were made available in a free public database intended to serve as a resource for research on the immune response to SARS-CoV-2. Samples came from the ongoing ImmuneRACE study (first 160 participants) plus 1,254 subjects from 6 global collaborators. The sample metadata nearly always contained a de-identified subject ID, COVID-19 status, age in years and sex. Where HLA class I and class II types were available, the types were taken from metadata supplied by the sample provider, not from assay-based typing. Study-wide conclusions, independent of this receptor: The amount of clinical and demographic metadata varied by source and participant and was provided uncurated.

Trimming removed 2 bases from V and 2 bases from J, leaving 10 bases between the germline ends. Spanning cysteine to phenylalanine, the CDR3 consists of 14 amino acids. Only the CDR3 region is kept as DNA, spanning 42 bases read in frame from base 1. CDR1 SNHLY and CDR2 FYNNEI are derived from the germline V gene. Concerning this clone itself: It has no known antigen specificity. No much larger clonotype is one base removed from it; base qualities were not supplied.

Samples from volunteer blood donors who had recovered from COVID-19 were contributed by a second Seattle source. Collaborating institutions collected whole blood in K2EDTA tubes following their own protocols. For TCRbeta analysis, collaborators shipped samples as frozen whole blood, isolated PBMCs, or DNA extracted from either of those sample types. TCRbeta CDR3 regions were amplified from genomic DNA using the immunoSEQ Assay, a bias-controlled multiplex PCR. Concerning the study's data processing: The number of nucleated cells in each sample was estimated by amplification of reference gene primers within the assay. Sequence reads were collapsed and filtered to measure the absolute abundance of every unique TCRbeta CDR3 rearrangement. Productive Simpson clonality was computed per sample as the square root of Simpson's diversity index over productive rearrangements. This is the immuneACCESS table as TCRdb keeps it, with only in-frame sequences that have V and J called. A part of the clones is gone; compared with another copy, unresolved V genes explain less than half, and the rest is unexplained. V and J calls and clone size follow that table, whereas D and trimming were derived from the DNA. Here the sample has 200,000 to 300,000 clones; approximately 89% occur a single time. The top ten clonotypes cover around 10% of the sample.

The TCR comes from a man between 35 and 55 years old who had recovered from COVID-19. The rearranged segments are TRBV2 and TRBJ2-7, and perhaps TRBD1 as D gene, on 5 matching bases. The sequencing input was peripheral blood. The nucleotide sequence reads as follows: TGTGCCAGCAGTGAATCTGGACAAACCTACGAGCAGTACTTC. Translated, it reads CASSESGQTYEQYF.